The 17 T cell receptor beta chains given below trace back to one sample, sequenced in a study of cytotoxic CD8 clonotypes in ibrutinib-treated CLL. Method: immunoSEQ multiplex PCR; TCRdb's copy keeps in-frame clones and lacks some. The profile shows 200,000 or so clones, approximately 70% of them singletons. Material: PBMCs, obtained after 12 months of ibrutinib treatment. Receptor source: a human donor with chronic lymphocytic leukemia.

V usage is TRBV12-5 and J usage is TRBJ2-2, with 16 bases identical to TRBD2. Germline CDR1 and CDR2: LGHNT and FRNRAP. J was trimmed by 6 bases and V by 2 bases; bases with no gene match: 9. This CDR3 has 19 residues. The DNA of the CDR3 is TGTGCTAGTGGTTTGTTTTCGGGACTAGCGGGAGGGCCGCCCGGGGAGCTGTTTTTT. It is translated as CASGLFSGLAGGPPGELFF.

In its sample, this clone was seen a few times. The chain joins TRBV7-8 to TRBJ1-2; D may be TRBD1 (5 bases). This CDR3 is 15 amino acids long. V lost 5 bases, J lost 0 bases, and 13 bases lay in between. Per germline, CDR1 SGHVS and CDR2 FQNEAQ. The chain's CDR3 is CASSPAGTTNYGYTF. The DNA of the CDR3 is TGTGCCAGCAGCCCAGCAGGGACTACTAACTATGGCTACACCTTC.

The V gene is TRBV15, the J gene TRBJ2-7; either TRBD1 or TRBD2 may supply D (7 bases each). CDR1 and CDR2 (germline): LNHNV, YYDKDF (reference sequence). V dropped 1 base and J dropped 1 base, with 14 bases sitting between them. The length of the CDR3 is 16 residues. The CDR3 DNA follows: TGTGCCACCAGCAGAGTCCAGGGGGAGGGTTCCTACGAGCAGTACTTC. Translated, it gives CATSRVQGEGSYEQYF. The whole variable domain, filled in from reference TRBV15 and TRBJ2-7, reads DAMVIQNPRYQVTQFGKPVTLSCSQTLNHNVMYWYQQKSSQAPKLLFHYYDKDFNNEADTPDNFQSRRPNTSFCFLDIRSPGLGDTAMYLCATSRVQGEGSYEQYFGPGTRLTVT.

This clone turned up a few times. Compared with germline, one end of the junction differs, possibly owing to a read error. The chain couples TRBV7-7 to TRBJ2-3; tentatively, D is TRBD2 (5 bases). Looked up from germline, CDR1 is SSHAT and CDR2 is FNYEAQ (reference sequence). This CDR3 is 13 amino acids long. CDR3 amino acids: CASSLVGGDTQYF. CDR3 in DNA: TGTGCTAGCAGCTTAGTAGGAGGAGATACGCAGTATTTT.

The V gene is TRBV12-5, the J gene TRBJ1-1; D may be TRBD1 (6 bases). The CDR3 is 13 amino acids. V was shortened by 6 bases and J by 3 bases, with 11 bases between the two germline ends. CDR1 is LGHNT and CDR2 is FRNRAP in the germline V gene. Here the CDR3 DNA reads TGTGCTAGTGGCCGGGGGGCGGACACTGAAGCTTTCTTT. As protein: CASGRGADTEAFF.

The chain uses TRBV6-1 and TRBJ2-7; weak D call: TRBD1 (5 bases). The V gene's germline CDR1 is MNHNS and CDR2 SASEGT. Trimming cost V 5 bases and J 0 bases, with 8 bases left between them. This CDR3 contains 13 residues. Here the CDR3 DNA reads TGTGCCAGCAGTTATCAGGGCTCCTACGAGCAGTACTTC. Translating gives CASSYQGSYEQYF.

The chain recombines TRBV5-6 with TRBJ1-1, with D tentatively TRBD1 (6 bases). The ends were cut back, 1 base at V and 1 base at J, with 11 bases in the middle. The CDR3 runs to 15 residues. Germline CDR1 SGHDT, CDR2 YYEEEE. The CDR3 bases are TGTGCCAGCAGCTTGACTCTGGGACAGAACACTGAAGCTTTCTTT. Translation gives CASSLTLGQNTEAFF.

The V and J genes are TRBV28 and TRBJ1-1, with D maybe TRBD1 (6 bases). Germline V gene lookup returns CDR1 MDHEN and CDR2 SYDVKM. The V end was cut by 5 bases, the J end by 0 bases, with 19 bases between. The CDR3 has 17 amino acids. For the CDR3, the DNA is TGTGCCAGCAGTGACCCTAGGGGGGTCCGCATGAACACTGAAGCTTTCTTT. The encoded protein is CASSDPRGVRMNTEAFF.

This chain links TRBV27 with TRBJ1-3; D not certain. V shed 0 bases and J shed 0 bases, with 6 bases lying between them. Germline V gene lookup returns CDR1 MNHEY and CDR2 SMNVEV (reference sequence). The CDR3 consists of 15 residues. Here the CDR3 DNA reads TGTGCCAGCAGTTTATCGGGGAACTCTGGAAACACCATATATTTT. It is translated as CASSLSGNSGNTIYF.

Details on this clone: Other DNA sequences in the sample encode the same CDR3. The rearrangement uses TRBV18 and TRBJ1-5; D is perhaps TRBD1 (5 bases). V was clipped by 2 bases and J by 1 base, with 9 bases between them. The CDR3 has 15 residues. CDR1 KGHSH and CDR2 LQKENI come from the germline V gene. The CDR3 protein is CASSPDRGSNQPQHF. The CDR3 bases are TGTGCCAGCTCACCAGACAGAGGAAGCAATCAGCCCCAGCATTTT.

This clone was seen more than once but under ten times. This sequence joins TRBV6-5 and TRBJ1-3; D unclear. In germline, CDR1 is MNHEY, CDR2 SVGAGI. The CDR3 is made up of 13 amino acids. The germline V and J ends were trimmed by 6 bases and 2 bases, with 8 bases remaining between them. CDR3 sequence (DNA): TGTGCCAGCAGCTCCGAGGCTGGAAACACCATATATTTT. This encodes CASSSEAGNTIYF.

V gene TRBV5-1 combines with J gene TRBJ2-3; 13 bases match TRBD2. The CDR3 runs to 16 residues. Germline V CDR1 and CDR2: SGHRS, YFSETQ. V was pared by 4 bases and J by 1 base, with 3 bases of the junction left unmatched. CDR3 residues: CASSHTSGRGTDTQYF. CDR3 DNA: TGCGCCAGCAGCCATACTAGCGGGAGGGGCACAGATACGCAGTATTTT.

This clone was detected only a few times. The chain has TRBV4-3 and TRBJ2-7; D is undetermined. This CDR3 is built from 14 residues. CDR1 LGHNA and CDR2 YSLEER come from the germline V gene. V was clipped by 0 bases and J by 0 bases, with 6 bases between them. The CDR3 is CASSQDGFSYEQYF. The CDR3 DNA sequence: TGCGCCAGCAGCCAAGATGGATTCTCCTACGAGCAGTACTTC.

The CDR3 region is CASKPTVAGHEQFF. CDR3 in DNA: TGTGCCAGCAAGCCTACAGTGGCAGGCCATGAGCAGTTCTTC. This chain links TRBV2 with TRBJ2-1; no definite D call. V lost 7 bases and J lost 8, with 18 bases in between. This CDR3 spans 14 amino acids. Germline loops: CDR1 SNHLY, CDR2 FYNNEI.

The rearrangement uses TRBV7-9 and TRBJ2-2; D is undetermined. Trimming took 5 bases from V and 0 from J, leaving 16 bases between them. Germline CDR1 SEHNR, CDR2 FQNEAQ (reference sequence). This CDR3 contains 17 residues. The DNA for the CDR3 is TGTGCCAGCAGCCCAGGACGACGGATCGCGAACACCGGGGAGCTGTTTTTT. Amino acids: CASSPGRRIANTGELFF.

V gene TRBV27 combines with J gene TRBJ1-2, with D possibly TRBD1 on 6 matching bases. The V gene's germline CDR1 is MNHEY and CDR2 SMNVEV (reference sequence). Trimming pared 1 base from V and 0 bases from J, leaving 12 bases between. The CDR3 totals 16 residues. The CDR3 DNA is TGTGCCAGCAGTTTATGGGCAGGGACAACTAACTATGGCTACACCTTC. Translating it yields CASSLWAGTTNYGYTF.

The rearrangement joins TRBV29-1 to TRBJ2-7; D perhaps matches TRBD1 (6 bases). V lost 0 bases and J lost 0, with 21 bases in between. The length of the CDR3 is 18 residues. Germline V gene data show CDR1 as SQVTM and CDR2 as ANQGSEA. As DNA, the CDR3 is TGCAGCGTTGAAGATCGGCGTTCCGGACAGTTCTACTCCTACGAGCAGTACTTC. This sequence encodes CSVEDRRSGQFYSYEQYF.